This section outlines one T cell receptor beta chain sequence together with its context. This record comes from a study of technical replicates of blood from a handful of donors. TCRdb keeps only in-frame clones here, not all; method: immunoSEQ multiplex PCR. In the table there are 53,000 or so clones, over 85% of which are singletons. V gave up 6 bases and J gave up 5 bases; unmatched junction bases: 3. Germline V gene sequence: CDR1 SNHLY, CDR2 FYNNEI. The CDR3 runs 12 residues. The clonotype comes from a human donor in good health. Some clones in this sample may be carry-over from other donors' samples. Sequenced material: PBMCs. V is TRBV2 and J is TRBJ2-5; 7 nucleotides line up with TRBD2. The DNA of the CDR3 is TGTGCCAGCAGGGGAGGGTTCGAGACCCAGTACTTC. Encoded protein: CASRGGFETQYF.